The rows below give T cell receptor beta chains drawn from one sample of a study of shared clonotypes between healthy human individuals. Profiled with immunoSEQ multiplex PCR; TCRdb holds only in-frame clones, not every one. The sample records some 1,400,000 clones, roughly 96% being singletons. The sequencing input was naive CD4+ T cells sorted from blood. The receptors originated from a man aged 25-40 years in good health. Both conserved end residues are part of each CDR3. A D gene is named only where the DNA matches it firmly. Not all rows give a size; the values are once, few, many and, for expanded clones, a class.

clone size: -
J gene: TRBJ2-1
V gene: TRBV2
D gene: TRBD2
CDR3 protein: CASSRGTSGYNEQFF
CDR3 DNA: TGTGCCAGCAGCCGGGGGACTAGCGGTTACAATGAGCAGTTCTTC

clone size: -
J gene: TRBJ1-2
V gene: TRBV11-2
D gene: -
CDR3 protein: CASSLDSRTNYGYTF
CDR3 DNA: TGTGCCAGCAGCTTAGATTCGAGAACTAACTATGGCTACACCTTC

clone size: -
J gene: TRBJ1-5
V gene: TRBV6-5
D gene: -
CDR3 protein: CASSPGHYSNQPQHF
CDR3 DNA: TGTGCCAGCAGTCCCGGACATTATAGCAATCAGCCCCAGCATTTT

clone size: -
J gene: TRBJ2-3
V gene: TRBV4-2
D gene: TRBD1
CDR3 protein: CASSRRGTAYTDTQYF
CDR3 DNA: TGTGCCAGCAGCCGAAGGGGGACAGCGTATACAGATACGCAGTATTTT

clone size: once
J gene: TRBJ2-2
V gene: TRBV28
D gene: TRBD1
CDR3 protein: CASRSGQGKGGKESWELFF
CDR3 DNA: TGTGCCAGCAGATCTGGACAGGGGAAGGGTGGAAAGGAATCCTGGGAGCTGTTTTTT

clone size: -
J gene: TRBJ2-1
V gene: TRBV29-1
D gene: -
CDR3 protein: CSVEREVQFF
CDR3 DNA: TGCAGCGTTGAAAGAGAGGTCCAGTTCTTC

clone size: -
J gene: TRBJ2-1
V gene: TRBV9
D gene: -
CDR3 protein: CASSVAGVTNEQFF
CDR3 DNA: TGTGCCAGCAGCGTAGCGGGAGTAACGAATGAGCAGTTCTTC

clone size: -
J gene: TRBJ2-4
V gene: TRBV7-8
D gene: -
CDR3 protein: CASSLDPGGGGIAKNIQYF
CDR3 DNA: TGTGCCAGCAGCTTAGATCCAGGGGGCGGGGGTATAGCCAAAAACATTCAGTACTTC

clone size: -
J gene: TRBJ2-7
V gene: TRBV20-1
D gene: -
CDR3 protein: CSASTGYEQYF
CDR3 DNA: TGCAGTGCTAGCACCGGCTACGAGCAGTACTTC

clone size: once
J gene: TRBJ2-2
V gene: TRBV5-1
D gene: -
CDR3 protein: CASSLELTGELFF
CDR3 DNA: TGCGCCAGCAGCTTGGAACTCACCGGGGAGCTGTTTTTT

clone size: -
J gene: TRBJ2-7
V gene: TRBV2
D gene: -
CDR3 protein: CASSASAGDYEQYF
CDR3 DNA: TGTGCCAGCAGTGCCTCGGCAGGCGACTACGAGCAGTACTTC

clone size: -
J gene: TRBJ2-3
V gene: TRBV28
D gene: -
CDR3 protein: CASSLRGRTDTQYF
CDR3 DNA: TGTGCCAGCAGTTTGAGGGGCCGCACAGATACGCAGTATTTT

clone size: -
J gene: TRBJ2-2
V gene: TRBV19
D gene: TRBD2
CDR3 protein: CASSISAGTSGRRKGTGELFF
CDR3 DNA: TGTGCCAGTAGTATATCTGCCGGGACTAGCGGGAGGCGGAAAGGAACCGGGGAGCTGTTTTTT

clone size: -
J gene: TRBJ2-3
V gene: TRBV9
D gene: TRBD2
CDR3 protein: CASSVGGAGGVDTQYF
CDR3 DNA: TGTGCCAGCAGCGTAGGTGGAGCGGGAGGAGTGGATACGCAGTATTTT

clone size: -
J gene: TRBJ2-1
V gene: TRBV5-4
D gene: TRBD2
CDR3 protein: CASTLASGRDNEQFF
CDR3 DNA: TGTGCCAGCACCTTGGCTAGCGGGAGGGACAATGAGCAGTTCTTC

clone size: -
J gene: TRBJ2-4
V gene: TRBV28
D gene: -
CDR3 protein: CASSPSHINIQYF
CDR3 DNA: TGTGCCAGCAGTCCCTCCCACATAAACATTCAGTACTTC

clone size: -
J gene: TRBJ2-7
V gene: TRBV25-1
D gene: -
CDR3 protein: CASSESRPYEQYF
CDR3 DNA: TGTGCCAGCAGTGAATCACGCCCCTACGAGCAGTACTTC

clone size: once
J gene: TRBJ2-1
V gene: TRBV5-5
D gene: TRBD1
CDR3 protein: CASSWGTGDNEQFF
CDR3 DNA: TGTGCCAGCAGCTGGGGGACAGGGGACAATGAGCAGTTCTTC

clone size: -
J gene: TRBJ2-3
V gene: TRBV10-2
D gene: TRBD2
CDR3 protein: CASSELTSRRTDTQYF
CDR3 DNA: TGCGCCAGCAGTGAGTTGACTAGCAGACGCACAGATACGCAGTATTTT

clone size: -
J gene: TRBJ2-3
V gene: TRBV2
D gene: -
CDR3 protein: CASSAGEGGLTFMDTQYF
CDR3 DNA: TGTGCCAGCAGCGCAGGGGAGGGGGGACTCACATTTATGGATACGCAGTATTTT

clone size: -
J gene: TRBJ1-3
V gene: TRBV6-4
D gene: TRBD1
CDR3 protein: CASSDFFCLGQCFFSGNTIYF
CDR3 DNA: TGTGCCAGCAGTGACTTTTTTTGTCTGGGACAGTGTTTCTTCTCTGGAAACACCATATATTTT

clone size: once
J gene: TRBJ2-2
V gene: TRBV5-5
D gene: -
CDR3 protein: CASSSLGRSTGELFF
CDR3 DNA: TGTGCCAGCAGCTCGTTAGGGAGGAGCACCGGGGAGCTGTTTTTT

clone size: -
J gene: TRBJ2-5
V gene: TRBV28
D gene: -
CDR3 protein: CASSLRYQETQYF
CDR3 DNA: TGTGCCAGCAGTTTAAGGTACCAAGAGACCCAGTACTTC

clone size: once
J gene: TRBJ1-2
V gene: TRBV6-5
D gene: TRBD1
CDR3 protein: CASSYQGTGQGYTF
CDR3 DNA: TGTGCCAGCAGTTACCAAGGGACAGGTCAGGGCTACACCTTC

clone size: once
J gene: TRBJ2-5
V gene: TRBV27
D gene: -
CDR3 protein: CASSFRVGETQYF
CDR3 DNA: TGTGCCAGCAGTTTTAGGGTGGGGGAGACCCAGTACTTC

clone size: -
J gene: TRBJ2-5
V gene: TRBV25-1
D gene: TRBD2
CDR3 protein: CASSEDVAGETQYF
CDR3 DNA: TGTGCCAGCAGTGAAGATGTAGCGGGAGAGACCCAGTACTTC

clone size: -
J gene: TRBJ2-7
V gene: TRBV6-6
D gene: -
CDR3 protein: CAIKEGSSYEQYF
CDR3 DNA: TGTGCCATCAAGGAAGGAAGCTCCTACGAGCAGTACTTC

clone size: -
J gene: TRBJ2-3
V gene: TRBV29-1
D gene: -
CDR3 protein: CSVGLQGRTDTQYF
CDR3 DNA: TGCAGCGTTGGGCTCCAGGGACGGACAGATACGCAGTATTTT

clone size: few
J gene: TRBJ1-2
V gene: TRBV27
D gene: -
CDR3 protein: CASRQGPHGYTF
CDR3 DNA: TGTGCCAGCAGACAGGGTCCCCATGGCTACACCTTC

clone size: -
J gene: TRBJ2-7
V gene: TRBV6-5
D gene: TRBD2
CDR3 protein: CASSYGAGGYEQYF
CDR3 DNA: TGTGCCAGCAGTTACGGAGCGGGGGGCTACGAGCAGTACTTC

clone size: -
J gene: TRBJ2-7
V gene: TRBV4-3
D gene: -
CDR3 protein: CASSQDGDREYYEQYF
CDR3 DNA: TGCGCCAGCAGCCAAGATGGGGACCGGGAATACTACGAGCAGTACTTC

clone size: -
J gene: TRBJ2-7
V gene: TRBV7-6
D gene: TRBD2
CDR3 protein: CASSPVIAGGPLSYEQYF
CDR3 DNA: TGTGCCAGCAGCCCTGTGATAGCGGGAGGGCCCCTCTCCTACGAGCAGTACTTC

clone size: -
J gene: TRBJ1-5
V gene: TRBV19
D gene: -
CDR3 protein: CASSIRGYNQPQHF
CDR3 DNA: TGTGCCAGTAGTATTCGGGGCTATAATCAGCCCCAGCATTTT

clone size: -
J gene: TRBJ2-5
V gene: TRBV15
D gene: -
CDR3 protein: CATSGGAVQETQYF
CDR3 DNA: TGTGCCACCAGCGGCGGGGCCGTACAAGAGACCCAGTACTTC

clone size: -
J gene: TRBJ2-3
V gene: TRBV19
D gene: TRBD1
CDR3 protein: CASSMRQGSLADTQYF
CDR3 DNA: TGTGCCAGTAGTATGAGACAGGGTTCTCTCGCAGATACGCAGTATTTT

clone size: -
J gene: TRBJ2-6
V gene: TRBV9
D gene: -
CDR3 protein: CASSAGARGANVLTF
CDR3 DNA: TGTGCCAGCAGCGCGGGGGCGCGGGGGGCCAACGTCCTGACTTTC

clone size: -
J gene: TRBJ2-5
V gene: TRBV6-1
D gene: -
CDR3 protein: CASSEGMETQYF
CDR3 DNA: TGTGCCAGCAGTGAAGGCATGGAGACCCAGTACTTC

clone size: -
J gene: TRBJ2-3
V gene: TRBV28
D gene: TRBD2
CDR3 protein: CASSLDQRERDTQYF
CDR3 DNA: TGTGCCAGCAGTTTAGACCAGCGGGAAAGAGATACGCAGTATTTT

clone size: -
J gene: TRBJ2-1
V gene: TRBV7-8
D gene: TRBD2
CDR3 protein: CASSQSGTSGRGEQFF
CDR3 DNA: TGTGCCAGCAGCCAATCCGGGACTAGCGGGAGAGGAGAGCAGTTCTTC

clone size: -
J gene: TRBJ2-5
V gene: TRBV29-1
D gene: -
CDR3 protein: CSVLTETQYF
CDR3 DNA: TGCAGCGTACTGACAGAGACCCAGTACTTC

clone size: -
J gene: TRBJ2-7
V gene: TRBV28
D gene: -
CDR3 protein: CASSLFTGGSNEQYF
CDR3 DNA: TGTGCCAGCAGTTTATTCACCGGGGGCTCCAACGAGCAGTACTTC

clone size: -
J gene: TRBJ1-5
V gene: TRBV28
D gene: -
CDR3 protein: CASSSPGQGFIAQHF
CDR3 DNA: TGTGCCAGCAGTTCCCCCGGGCAGGGATTCATAGCCCAGCATTTT

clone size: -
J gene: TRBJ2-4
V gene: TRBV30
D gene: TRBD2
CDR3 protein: CAWGLAENIQYF
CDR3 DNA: TGTGCCTGGGGACTAGCAGAAAACATTCAGTACTTC

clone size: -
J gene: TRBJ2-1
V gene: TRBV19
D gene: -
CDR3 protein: CASSIKRVNEQFF
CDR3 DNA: TGTGCCAGTAGTATCAAAAGGGTCAATGAGCAGTTCTTC

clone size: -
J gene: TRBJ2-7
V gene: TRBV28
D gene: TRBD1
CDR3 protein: CASSQPGGKEYEQYF
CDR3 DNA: TGTGCCAGCAGCCAACCAGGGGGCAAGGAATACGAGCAGTACTTC

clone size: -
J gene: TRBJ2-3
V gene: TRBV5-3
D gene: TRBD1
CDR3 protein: CARSLWAGGHSTDTQYF
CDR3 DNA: TGTGCCAGAAGCTTGTGGGCAGGGGGCCACAGCACAGATACGCAGTATTTT

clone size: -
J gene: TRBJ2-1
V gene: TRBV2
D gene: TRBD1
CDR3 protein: CASSEGTGDYNEQFF
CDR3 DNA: TGTGCCAGCAGTGAGGGCACAGGGGACTACAATGAGCAGTTCTTC

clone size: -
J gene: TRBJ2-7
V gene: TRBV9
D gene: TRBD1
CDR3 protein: CASSVGQGAYEQYF
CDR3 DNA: TGTGCCAGCAGCGTAGGACAGGGGGCTTACGAGCAGTACTTC

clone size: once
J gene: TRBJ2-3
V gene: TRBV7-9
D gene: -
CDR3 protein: CASSSGTPGTDTQYF
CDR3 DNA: TGTGCCAGCAGCTCCGGGACGCCTGGCACAGATACGCAGTATTTT

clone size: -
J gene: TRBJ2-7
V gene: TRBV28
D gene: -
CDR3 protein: CASSERQVLFGYEQYF
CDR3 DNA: TGTGCCAGCAGTGAACGACAGGTCTTATTCGGATACGAGCAGTACTTC

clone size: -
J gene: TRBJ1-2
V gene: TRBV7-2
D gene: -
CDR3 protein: CASSIDVPTSANYGYTF
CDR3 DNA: TGTGCCAGCAGCATAGACGTCCCGACGTCAGCTAACTATGGCTACACCTTC

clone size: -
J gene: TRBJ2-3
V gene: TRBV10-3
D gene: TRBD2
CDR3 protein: CAISVAGPVTDTQYF
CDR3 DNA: TGTGCCATCAGTGTAGCGGGACCTGTGACAGATACGCAGTATTTT

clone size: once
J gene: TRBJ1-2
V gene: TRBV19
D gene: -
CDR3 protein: CASSVPGATPHGYTF
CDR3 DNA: TGTGCCAGTAGTGTCCCGGGGGCGACCCCCCATGGCTACACCTTC

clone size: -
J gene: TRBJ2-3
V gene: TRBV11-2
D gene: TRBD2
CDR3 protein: CASSPPSGRELDTQYF
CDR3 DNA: TGTGCCAGCAGTCCCCCCAGCGGGAGGGAGTTAGATACGCAGTATTTT

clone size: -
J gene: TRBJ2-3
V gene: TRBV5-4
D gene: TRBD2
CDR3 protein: CASSVEGLAGVHGTDTQYF
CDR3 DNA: TGTGCCAGCAGCGTTGAGGGGCTAGCGGGGGTCCACGGAACAGATACGCAGTATTTT

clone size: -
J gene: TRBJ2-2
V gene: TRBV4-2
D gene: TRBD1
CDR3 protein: CASRAGGPTGELFF
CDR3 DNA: TGTGCCAGCAGGGCAGGGGGCCCCACCGGGGAGCTGTTTTTT

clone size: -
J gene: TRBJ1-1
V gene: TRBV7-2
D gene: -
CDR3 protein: CASGPGPTEAFF
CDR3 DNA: TGTGCCAGCGGACCGGGTCCCACTGAAGCTTTCTTT

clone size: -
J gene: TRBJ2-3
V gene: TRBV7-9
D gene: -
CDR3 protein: CASSLKPDTQYF
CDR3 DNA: TGTGCCAGCAGCTTAAAACCAGATACGCAGTATTTT

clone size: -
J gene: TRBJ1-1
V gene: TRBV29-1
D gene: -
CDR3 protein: CSVRTGGTEAFF
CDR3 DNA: TGCAGCGTCAGGACCGGAGGAACTGAAGCTTTCTTT